This TCR beta chain was obtained from a study of shared clonotypes between healthy human individuals. The V gene's germline CDR1 is MDHEN and CDR2 SYDVKM. Trimming stripped 8 bases from V and 3 bases from J, with 14 bases between. This CDR3 has 14 amino acids. CD45RO negativity and positive selection for CCR7 defined naive CD8 cells, a population that excluded terminally differentiated effector memory CD45RA+ cells. Overall study findings and caveats: What naive subsets generally showed was a larger estimated richness than memory subsets showed.

Deep was the level used in running the assay. TCRdb's copy holds only in-frame clones and misses some; the assay was immunoSEQ multiplex PCR. The data contain about 2,100,000 clones, 85% to 95% of them singletons. Details on this clone: Its target is unknown.

The V call is TRBV28, the J call TRBJ1-5; maybe TRBD1 (6 bases). Input material: naive CD8+ T cells from PBMCs. The clonotype originates from a man aged 18-30 years in good health. Some clones in this sample may be carry-over from other donors' samples. For the CDR3, the DNA is TGTGCCAGCGATCTAGGGGGGCCCAATCAGCCCCAGCATTTT. Translating it yields CASDLGGPNQPQHF.